The T cell receptor beta chain described here comes from a study of blood T cells in healthy people across ages. Study observations and caveats: Across the age range, TCR beta diversity per million T cells fell in a roughly linear way. Lack of knowledge of donor CMV status possibly confounded expanded clonotype changes.

The CDR3 is 14 amino acids. Germline V gene lookup returns CDR1 SGHNT and CDR2 YYREEE (reference sequence). Trimming shortened V by 4 bases and J by 5 bases, and 15 bases separated the two germline ends. With regard to this clonotype: No antigen is known for it.

A second PCR, run for about 7 to 11 cycles, used a sample-barcoded 5' primer plus a J-beta primer mix. The template-switch adaptor, which had 12 random nucleotides, put a tag on each cDNA molecule. TCRdb reprocessed the 5' RACE reads via MiXCR and lists one record per CDR3 protein. The top ten hold more than 20% of the sample, which has approximately 2,000,000 distinct CDR3 sequences, about 39% seen once. J is TRBJ2-5 and V is TRBV5-4, with a possible D match to TRBD1 (5 bases). Source material: blood. This TCR was recovered from a human donor in good health. The CDR3 coding sequence is TGTGCCAGCAGCCTGACAGTTAAGGATGAGACCCAGTACTTC. Its translation: CASSLTVKDETQYF.